Following are 14 T cell receptor beta chains from one sample sequenced in a study of cytomegalovirus exposure and HLA in healthy donors. Amplification used 60 Vbeta primers and 13 Jbeta primers. This table comes from immunoSEQ multiplex PCR, and its TCRdb copy is limited to in-frame clones, with some not included. This sample has roughly 290,000 clones; 85% to 90% occur once, and the top ten carry more than 2%. Sequenced: PBMCs. All receptors derive from a woman between 18 and 29 years old in good health and CMV-seronegative.

V usage is TRBV2 and J usage is TRBJ2-7; D unresolved. V lost 7 bases to trimming and J lost 3 bases, with 7 bases between them. The germline gives CDR1 SNHLY, CDR2 FYNNEI. This CDR3 spans 11 amino acids. CDR3 nucleotides: TGTGCCAGCAATGTATTCTACGAGCAGTACTTC. Translation: CASNVFYEQYF. The full variable domain, completed using reference TRBV2 and TRBJ2-7, is EPEVTQTPSHQVTQMGQEVILRCVPISNHLYFYWYRQILGQKVEFLVSFYNNEISEKSEIFDDQFSVERPDGSNFTLKIRSTKLEDSAMYFCASNVFYEQYFGPGTRLTVT.

Concerning this clone: Different DNA sequences within this sample yield the same CDR3. V gene TRBV7-6 combines with J gene TRBJ2-3; D is ambiguous. This CDR3 has 12 residues. Trimming cost V 1 base and J 4 bases, with 3 bases left between them. From germline, CDR1 is SGHVS and CDR2 FNYEAQ. As DNA, the CDR3 is TGTGCCAGCAGCTTAGGAGCAGATACGCAGTATTTT. Its translation is CASSLGADTQYF.

This clone was recorded a few times. The chain recombines TRBV4-2 with TRBJ1-1, with 7 bases lining up with TRBD1. From germline, CDR1 is LGHNA and CDR2 YNFKEQ. This CDR3 region has 12 residues. The junction had 2 bases not matched to a gene; V was cut back by 3 bases and J by 7 bases. In DNA form, the CDR3 reads TGTGCCAGCAGCCAGGGACAGCTTGAAGCTTTCTTT. Amino acids: CASSQGQLEAFF.

Only one count was recorded for this clone. CDR3 amino acids: CASSLGGTNTGELFF. For the CDR3, the DNA is TGTGCCAGCAGCTTGGGCGGGACGAACACCGGGGAGCTGTTTTTT. The chain recombines TRBV5-4 with TRBJ2-2, with D possibly matching TRBD2 (6 bases). Germline CDR1 and CDR2: SGHNT and YYREEE (reference sequence). This CDR3 region has 15 residues. V was clipped by 0 bases and J by 0 bases, with 6 bases between them.

The chain uses TRBV11-2 and TRBJ1-2; 10 bases are shared with TRBD1. The CDR3 runs to 16 residues. V was clipped by 1 base and J by 3 bases; unmatched bases: 5. Looked up from germline, CDR1 is SGHAT and CDR2 is FQNNGV. The CDR3 is CASSLAGTGAHYGYTF. In DNA form, the CDR3 reads TGTGCCAGCAGCTTAGCTGGGACAGGGGCCCACTATGGCTACACCTTC.

V gene TRBV2 combines with J gene TRBJ1-2; weak D call: TRBD1 (5 bases). There are 13 residues in the CDR3. Trimming shortened V by 6 bases and J by 6 bases, and 14 bases separated the two germline ends. CDR1 is SNHLY and CDR2 is FYNNEI in the germline V gene. CDR3 in DNA: TGTGCCAGCAGGTCGGGGGGTCCCAATGGCTACACCTTC. This sequence encodes CASRSGGPNGYTF.

This chain joins TRBV5-4 and TRBJ1-2; D perhaps matches TRBD1 (5 bases). Trimming took 3 bases from V and 2 from J, leaving 8 bases between them. Germline V CDR1 and CDR2: SGHNT, YYREEE (reference sequence). The CDR3 runs to 13 residues. The CDR3 DNA sequence: TGTGCCAGCAGCTGGGGGGTCAACTATGGCTACACCTTC. It encodes CASSWGVNYGYTF.

J is TRBJ2-7 and V is TRBV11-3; 9 bases agree with TRBD2. V lost 3 bases, J lost 8 bases, and 5 bases stayed unmatched. This CDR3 is 13 amino acids long. Germline assignment: CDR1 SGHNT and CDR2 YENEEA. CDR3 region: CASSFGTSNQQYF. CDR3 coding DNA: TGTGCCAGCAGCTTCGGGACTAGCAACCAGCAGTACTTC.

This chain uses TRBV6-1 with TRBJ1-2; TRBD1 agrees at 10 bases. The V segment lost 2 bases and the J segment 3 bases; nucleotides outside the gene matches: 6. Germline assignment: CDR1 MNHNS and CDR2 SASEGT. The CDR3 contains 16 residues. CDR3 in amino acids: CASSELWTGGDYGYTF. CDR3 nucleotide sequence: TGTGCCAGCAGTGAACTATGGACAGGGGGGGACTATGGCTACACCTTC.

This chain links TRBV12-5 with TRBJ2-3, with 8 bases identical to TRBD2. Germline V lookup: CDR1 LGHNT, CDR2 FRNRAP. The V and J ends lost 4 bases and 2 bases, in that order; junction bases with no gene match: 20. This CDR3 spans 20 amino acids. The CDR3 DNA reads TGTGCTAGTGGTTCCCCAGCAGCCCCGATTTCACTAGCGGACACAGATACGCAGTATTTT. Protein product: CASGSPAAPISLADTDTQYF.

This clone was seen just once. The chain recombines TRBV7-7 with TRBJ2-3; the match to TRBD1 covers 7 bases. There are 16 residues in the CDR3. Losses at the gene ends were 5 bases for V and 2 bases for J; bases not matched to a gene: 10. From germline, CDR1 is SSHAT and CDR2 FNYEAQ (reference sequence). CDR3 nucleotides: TGTGCCAGCAGCATAGGGACAGACATTAACACAGATACGCAGTATTTT. Translated, it gives CASSIGTDINTDTQYF.

The V gene is TRBV27, the J gene TRBJ2-1, with a possible D match to TRBD1 (5 bases). The germline V gene encodes CDR1 MNHEY and CDR2 SMNVEV (reference sequence). CDR3 length equals 17 residues. V dropped 0 bases and J dropped 5 bases, with 17 bases sitting between them. The CDR3 loop is CASSLSPGRVTNNEQFF. The DNA for the CDR3 is TGTGCCAGCAGTTTATCTCCGGGCAGGGTAACCAACAATGAGCAGTTCTTC.

The V gene is TRBV6-1, the J gene TRBJ1-2, with a tentative D call TRBD1 (5 bases). The ends were cut back, 4 bases at V and 4 bases at J, with 13 bases in the middle. The germline V gene has CDR1 MNHNS and CDR2 SASEGT. The CDR3 extends over 14 amino acids. The CDR3 bases are TGTGCCAGCAGTGGCAGGGAAAGGGCCTATGGCTACACCTTC. Protein: CASSGRERAYGYTF.

This sequence joins TRBV6-4 and TRBJ2-3; possible D gene TRBD2, 5 bases. Trimming took 4 bases from V and 1 from J, leaving 9 bases between them. The CDR3 runs to 14 residues. Germline-derived CDR1 and CDR2 are MRHNA and SNTAGT. The DNA of the CDR3 is TGTGCCAGCAGTGTTACCGGGGGCACAGATACGCAGTATTTT. Its translation is CASSVTGGTDTQYF.